Below, 3 T cell receptor beta chains from the same sample are listed, as sequenced in a study of identical twins. TCRdb called the 5' RACE reads again in MiXCR, with one record for every CDR3 protein. The sample consists of about 720,000 distinct CDR3 sequences, over 8.5% of them appearing once. The same sample was also studied in work on yellow fever vaccine responses in identical twins.

The sequenced material came from PBMCs. The source of these receptors is a woman aged 18-29 years in good health.

This clonotype was counted ten times or more. This chain connects TRBV7-9 to TRBJ1-1; a weak D match, TRBD1 (6 bases). Germline V CDR1 and CDR2: SEHNR, FQNEAQ (reference sequence). The CDR3 runs to 15 residues. V shed 4 bases and J shed 4 bases, with 16 bases lying between them. The CDR3 DNA sequence: TGTGCCAGCAGCTCCTCACAGGGATTTGGCACTGAAGCTTTCTTT. Translation gives CASSSSQGFGTEAFF.

The rearrangement links TRBV5-1 to TRBJ2-5, with 7 bases that match TRBD1. The CDR3 runs to 16 residues. With 4 bases clipped from V and 3 bases from J, the junction kept 12 bases outside the gene matches. Germline CDR1 is SGHRS and CDR2 is YFSETQ. The CDR3 sequence: CASSGWRGQVKETQYF. Here the CDR3 DNA reads TGCGCCAGCAGCGGGTGGCGAGGACAGGTGAAAGAGACCCAGTACTTC. Full variable domain (rest looked up from reference TRBV5-1 and TRBJ2-5): KAGVTQTPRYLIKTRGQQVTLSCSPISGHRSVSWYQQTPGQGLQFLFEYFSETQRNKGNFPGRFSGRQFSNSRSEMNVSTLELGDSALYLCASSGWRGQVKETQYFGPGTRLLVL.

V and J are TRBV18 and TRBJ2-7; D is perhaps TRBD1 (6 bases). The CDR3 length is 12 residues. V was clipped by 5 bases and J by 6 bases, with 11 bases between them. The germline V gene encodes CDR1 KGHSH and CDR2 LQKENI. CDR3 in DNA: TGTGCCAGCTCAGCCCAGGGGTTCGAGCAGTACTTC. Translation: CASSAQGFEQYF.